The present TCR beta chain was sequenced within a study of regulatory T cells in long-lasting Graves disease. Study-level results: TRBV28, TRBJ1-2 and TRBJ2-5 were segments that persistent disease favored.

CDR1 and CDR2 from the germline V gene are SGHRS and YFSETQ. The CDR3 runs to 17 residues. Trimming removed 0 bases at V and 0 bases at J, with 16 bases between. Time point: newly diagnosed GD, antithyroid drugs for less than 3 months. RNA extracted from PBMCs served as the sequencing template. This clonotype was seen a few times. Antigen unknown. iRepertoire HTBI primers and Arm-PCR of CDR3 regions built TCR beta libraries. TCRdb re-called the multiplex PCR reads through MiXCR, storing one row per CDR3 protein. The repertoire holds roughly 320,000 distinct CDR3 sequences, with over 15% as singletons. These data also featured in a second study, about T cells in Graves' hyperthyroidism and ophthalmopathy. That paper notes: Investigators excluded patients with uncontrolled infection, other autoimmune disease, pregnancy or lactation. With the HTBI primer set, the TCR CDR3 went through a first round of RT-PCR.

This chain uses TRBV5-1 with TRBJ2-7, with D hard to call. The origin of this receptor is a man in his forties with Graves disease. This specimen was peripheral blood mononuclear cells (PBMCs), taken at new diagnosis, from a patient treated with antithyroid drugs. The CDR3 loop is CASSLVVGRGLSYEQYF. CDR3 DNA sequence: TGCGCCAGCAGCTTGGTGGTCGGTAGAGGTCTCTCCTACGAGCAGTACTTC.